This entry features one T cell receptor beta chain sequence. Its antigen is undetermined. The data are from a study of immune evolution from preneoplasia to lung adenocarcinoma. The overall study: HLA loss of heterozygosity: under 7.5% AIS, around 16% MIA, approximately 31% ADC, none AAH.

Study-level points and caveats: Normal lung had the highest top T cell clone frequencies. Later-stage lesions appeared to have more T cells, more diversity, less clonality.

The CDR3 has 15 amino acids. V was trimmed by 5 bases and J by 0 bases, leaving 11 bases between them. Germline CDR1 LNHDA, CDR2 SQIVND (reference sequence). Clones were sequenced by immunoSEQ multiplex PCR, and TCRdb holds only the in-frame ones, with some missing. The sample yields 9,500 to 13,000 clones, approximately 80% seen once. The sequencing input was FFPE minimally invasive lung adenocarcinoma tissue. This clonotype originated in a person aged 70 to 85 with lung adenocarcinoma. The chain links TRBV19 to TRBJ1-5; maybe TRBD1 (6 bases). This CDR3 is CASSPQGHSNQPQHF. The DNA of the CDR3 is TGTGCCAGTAGTCCCCAGGGACATAGCAATCAGCCCCAGCATTTT. Based on the CDR3 plus reference TRBV19 and TRBJ1-5, the full variable domain is DGGITQSPKYLFRKEGQNVTLSCEQNLNHDAMYWYRQDPGQGLRLIYYSQIVNDFQKGDIAEGYSVSREKKESFPLTVTSAQKNPTAFYLCASSPQGHSNQPQHFGDGTRLSIL.